Below are 17 T cell receptor beta chains sequenced from a single sample in a study of T cell clonality in common variable immunodeficiency. Study-level points and caveats: Common variable immunodeficiency TCR beta sequences reportedly had fewer deletions and N-nucleotide insertions.

Produced via immunoSEQ multiplex PCR; TCRdb's table is partial and in-frame only. This sample has several thousand clones, each found more than once. No cognate antigen is known for these TCRs. Sequencing input: peripheral blood mononuclear cells. The source of these receptors is a human donor with common variable immunodeficiency.

At least ten counts were recorded for this clone. The read terminates 3 residues before the CDR3 end, so the remaining end is supplied by the germline J gene. This chain connects TRBV5-6 to TRBJ2-5; tentatively, D is TRBD2 (6 bases). V was trimmed by 0 bases and J by 1 base, leaving 10 bases between them. CDR3 length equals 15 residues. Per the germline V gene, CDR1 is SGHDT and CDR2 is YYEEEE. This chain's CDR3 is CASSLGGALQETQYF. CDR3 DNA (partial): TGTGCCAGCAGCTTGGGCGGGGCCCTCCAAGAGACC.

This clone was counted ten times or more. The read comes to an end 3 residues before the CDR3 does, leaving the germline J gene to fill in the end. V is TRBV5-1 and J is TRBJ1-1, with no clear D. The CDR3 consists of 13 residues. V gave up 2 bases and J gave up 3 bases, with 8 bases separating them. Germline CDR1 reads SGHRS; CDR2 reads YFSETQ. CDR3 residues: CASSFAGYTEAFF. The DNA read from the CDR3 is TGCGCCAGCAGCTTCGCCGGGTACACTGAA. The full variable domain, its missing parts supplied by reference TRBV5-1 and TRBJ1-1, is KAGVTQTPRYLIKTRGQQVTLSCSPISGHRSVSWYQQTPGQGLQFLFEYFSETQRNKGNFPGRFSGRQFSNSRSEMNVSTLELGDSALYLCASSFAGYTEAFFGQGTRLTVV.

At least ten counts were recorded for this clone. The read finishes 3 residues shy of the CDR3 end, and the germline J gene is used to complete it. The V call is TRBV9, the J call TRBJ1-3; D unresolved. The CDR3 sequence is 15 residues long. Germline CDR1 is SGDLS and CDR2 is YYNGEE. V was cut by 0 bases and J by 1 base, with 8 bases left in between. The CDR3 DNA, read in part, is TGTGCCAGCAGCGTAGGTCTTTTTTCTGGAAACACC. This gives the protein CASSVGLFSGNT. The entire CDR3 protein is CASSVGLFSGNTIYF.

This clone has a count of ten or more. The read finishes 3 residues shy of the CDR3 end, and the germline J gene is used to complete it. The chain joins TRBV5-1 to TRBJ1-1; 8 nucleotides agree with TRBD1. CDR3 length: 15 amino acids. V shed 4 bases and J 5 bases; nucleotides not matched to a gene: 10. Germline V gene sequence: CDR1 SGHRS, CDR2 YFSETQ. The DNA read from the CDR3 is TGCGCCAGCAGCCCGTTGACAGGGGAGGGAACTGAA. Translating it yields CASSPLTGEGTE. The entire CDR3 reads CASSPLTGEGTEAFF.

This clone is classed as medium-sized. The sequenced fragment ends 3 residues before the CDR3 boundary, so the rest is inferred from the germline J gene. The gene calls are TRBV19 and TRBJ2-1; 11 bases align to TRBD2. Trimming took 1 base from V and 8 from J; bases not matched to a gene: 4. Germline V gene sequence: CDR1 LNHDA, CDR2 SQIVND (reference sequence). This CDR3 contains 15 residues. The CDR3 here is CASSIGLAGRDEQFF. Partial CDR3 DNA: TGTGCCAGTAGTATAGGACTAGCGGGGAGGGATGAG.

This clone was counted at least ten times. The observed sequence ends 3 residues before the CDR3 terminus, with the missing tail filled in from the germline J gene. The chain is built from TRBV30 and TRBJ2-1; TRBD2 is a possible D gene (6 bases). The length of the CDR3 is 15 residues. V lost 0 bases and J 9 bases, leaving 18 bases between the germline ends. Germline V gene data show CDR1 as GTSNPN and CDR2 as SVGIG (reference sequence). CDR3 in amino acids: CAWSVAGWKVGEQFF. The sequenced part of the CDR3 DNA is TGTGCCTGGAGTGTAGCGGGCTGGAAGGTTGGTGAG.

This clone came up many times. The read halts 3 residues ahead of the CDR3 end, with the missing end drawn from the germline J gene. The chain has TRBV12-5 and TRBJ2-1; 9 positions match TRBD2. This CDR3 region has 14 residues. V trimming: 7 bases; J trimming: 5 bases; junction bases outside the gene matches: 6. The V gene's germline CDR1 is LGHNT and CDR2 FRNRAP. Incomplete CDR3 DNA: TGTGCTAGTGCATTGACTAGCGGTGACAATGAG. It encodes CASALTSGDNE. The whole CDR3 reads CASALTSGDNEQFF.

This clone came up many times. The read ends 3 residues shy of where the CDR3 ends; the end is completed using the germline J gene. V usage is TRBV18 and J usage is TRBJ1-1; TRBD1 matches 9 bases. The CDR3 is 12 amino acids. Germline values: CDR1 KGHSH, CDR2 LQKENI. The CDR3 DNA, read in part, is TGTGCCAGCTCACAACAACAGGGGGCT. It codes for CASSQQQGA. The CDR3 as a whole reads CASSQQQGAAFF.

This clone counts as medium-sized (0.01 to 0.1%). The read ends 3 residues before the CDR3 terminus; that terminus is restored from the germline J gene. This rearrangement joins TRBV7-7 to TRBJ2-5; D not resolved. The ends were cut back, 1 base at V and 5 bases at J, with 8 bases in the middle. The germline V gene has CDR1 SSHAT and CDR2 FNYEAQ (reference sequence). This CDR3 contains 13 residues. CDR3 DNA (partial): TGTGCCAGCAGCTTAGGACTCACGGAGACC. Amino acid sequence: CASSLGLTET. The full CDR3 is CASSLGLTETQYF. The full variable domain, its missing parts supplied by reference TRBV7-7 and TRBJ2-5, is GAGVSQSPRYKVTKRGQDVTLRCDPISSHATLYWYQQALGQGPEFLTYFNYEAQPDKSGLPSDRFSAERPEGSISTLTIQRTEQRDSAMYRCASSLGLTETQYFGPGTRLLVL.

This clone was seen repeatedly, ten times or more. Read coverage stops 3 residues before the CDR3 terminus; the germline J gene supplies the remainder. The gene calls are TRBV15 and TRBJ1-1, with D perhaps matching TRBD1 (6 bases). The CDR3 totals 15 residues. Germline CDR1 reads LNHNV; CDR2 reads YYDKDF (reference sequence). Trimming shortened V by 3 bases and J by 2 bases, and 13 bases separated the two germline ends. The CDR3 DNA, read in part, is TGTGCCACCAGCAGGGGGGGGCAGAGAAACACTGAA. This codes for CATSRGGQRNTE. The whole CDR3 region reads CATSRGGQRNTEAFF.

This clone was seen many times. The read ends 3 residues early relative to the CDR3; the germline J gene fills the gap. The chain recombines TRBV6-2 or TRBV6-3 with TRBJ1-2; 8 positions match TRBD1. The CDR3 sequence is 14 residues long. Germline CDR1 is MNHEY and CDR2 is SVGEGT. J lost 1 base, V lost 6 bases, and 4 bases had no gene match. The CDR3 protein is CASRKTGVNYGYTF. The DNA read from the CDR3 is TGTGCCAGCAGAAAGACAGGGGTTAACTATGGC.

This clone was observed at least ten times. The CDR3 is cut off 3 residues early in the read; its end comes from the germline J gene. This sequence joins TRBV7-9 and TRBJ1-2; D unclear. Trimming left V 1 base short and J 0 bases short, with 9 bases between. CDR3 length: 15 amino acids. The germline CDR1 and CDR2 sequences are SEHNR and FQNEAQ (reference sequence). The CDR3 loop is CASSLGSVANYGYTF. CDR3 bases read: TGTGCCAGCAGCTTAGGATCAGTTGCTAACTATGGC.

In this sample, this clone turned up many times. The CDR3 is cut off 3 residues early in the read; its end comes from the germline J gene. The chain joins TRBV28 to TRBJ1-2, with D possibly being TRBD1 (6 bases). In germline, CDR1 is MDHEN, CDR2 SYDVKM. V was clipped by 4 bases and J by 7 bases, with 16 bases between them. This CDR3 spans 14 amino acids. The CDR3 protein is CASSSTGILSGYTF. The covered CDR3 bases are TGTGCCAGCAGTTCTACAGGGATCCTTTCTGGC.

This clone was seen only a few times. The read terminates 3 residues ahead of where the CDR3 ends, so the germline J gene completes it. This chain connects TRBV19 to TRBJ1-1; a weak D match, TRBD1 (6 bases). The length of the CDR3 is 13 residues. The germline V gene has CDR1 LNHDA and CDR2 SQIVND (reference sequence). V gave up 6 bases and J gave up 1 base, with 9 bases separating them. The sequenced part of the CDR3 DNA is TGTGCCAGTAGGATCAGGGGGAACACTGAA. Translating it yields CASRIRGNTE. The whole CDR3 sequence is CASRIRGNTEAFF.

This clone is termed medium-sized (0.01 to 0.1%). The CDR3 extends 3 residues past the end of the read, so its final part is completed from the germline J gene. V is TRBV19 and J is TRBJ1-5; the D gene is possibly TRBD1 (5 bases). V lost 7 bases, J lost 4 bases, and 8 bases lay in between. The CDR3 length is 12 residues. Germline loops: CDR1 LNHDA, CDR2 SQIVND (reference sequence). The covered CDR3 bases are TGTGCCAGTAAGGGGCGGAATCAGCCC. It specifies CASKGRNQP. The CDR3 in full is CASKGRNQPQHF.

In its sample, this clone is medium-sized. The DNA ends 3 residues before the CDR3 does, and the rest of the CDR3 is filled in from the germline J gene. This chain links TRBV14 with TRBJ2-3; tentative D call: TRBD1 (6 bases). V was shortened by 6 bases and J by 6 bases, with 7 bases between the two germline ends. The CDR3 runs to 11 residues. Germline assignment: CDR1 SGHDN and CDR2 FVKESK. The CDR3 bases that were read are TGTGCCAGCAGGGACAGCGATACG. Amino acid sequence: CASRDSDT. The complete CDR3 protein is CASRDSDTQYF. Full variable domain (remainder filled in from reference TRBV14 and TRBJ2-3): EAGVTQFPSHSVIEKGQTVTLRCDPISGHDNLYWYRRVMGKEIKFLLHFVKESKQDESGMPNNRFLAERTGGTYSTLKVQPAELEDSGVYFCASRDSDTQYFGPGTRLTVL.

Comment on this clone: The CDR3 end lies 3 residues beyond the end of the read and is filled in from the germline J gene. Other DNA variants within this sample encode the same CDR3. The chain recombines TRBV29-1 with TRBJ1-2, with D uncertain. With 6 bases removed from V and 7 bases from J, the gap between germline ends came to 18 bases. Germline V gene sequence: CDR1 SQVTM, CDR2 ANQGSEA. There are 13 residues in the CDR3. The CDR3 region is CSVAVAGSGGYTF. The sequenced CDR3 bases are TGCAGCGTCGCGGTAGCTGGGTCGGGTGGC. The full variable domain, its missing parts supplied by reference TRBV29-1 and TRBJ1-2, is SAVISQKPSRDICQRGTSLTIQCQVDSQVTMMFWYRQQPGQSLTLIATANQGSEATYESGFVIDKFPISRPNLTFSTLTVSNMSPEDSSIYLCSVAVAGSGGYTFGSGTRLTVV.